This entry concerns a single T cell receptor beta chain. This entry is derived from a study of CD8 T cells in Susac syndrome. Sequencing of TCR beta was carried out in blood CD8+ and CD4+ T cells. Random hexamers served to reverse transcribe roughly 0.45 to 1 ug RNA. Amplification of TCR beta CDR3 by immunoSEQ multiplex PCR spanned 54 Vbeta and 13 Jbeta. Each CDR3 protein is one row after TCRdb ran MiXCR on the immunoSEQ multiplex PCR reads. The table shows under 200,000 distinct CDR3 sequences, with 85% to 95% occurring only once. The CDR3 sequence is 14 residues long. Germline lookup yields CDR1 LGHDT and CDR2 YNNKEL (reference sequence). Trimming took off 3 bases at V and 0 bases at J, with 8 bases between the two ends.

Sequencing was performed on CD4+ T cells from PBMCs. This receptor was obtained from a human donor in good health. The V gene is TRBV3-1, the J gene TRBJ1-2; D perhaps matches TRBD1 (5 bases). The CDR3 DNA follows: TGTGCCAGCAGCCACAGGGAGGCTAACTATGGCTACACCTTC. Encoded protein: CASSHREANYGYTF.